A single sample is the source of the 14 T cell receptor beta chains below, sequenced in a study of shared clonotypes between healthy human individuals. Naive CD8 cells, CD45RO-negative and positively selected for CCR7, excluded terminally differentiated effector memory CD45RA+ cells. The protocol was immunoSEQ multiplex PCR, while the TCRdb copy is restricted to in-frame clones and leaves out a portion. The top ten hold approximately 25% of the sample, which has around 700,000 clones, 92% seen once. The sequenced material came from naive CD8+ T cells sorted from blood. Receptor source: a man aged 25-45 years in good health.

The chain is built from TRBV27 and TRBJ2-1, with TRBD1 matching 7 bases. In germline, CDR1 is MNHEY, CDR2 SMNVEV (reference sequence). The CDR3 sequence is 16 residues long. After removal of 6 bases from V and 0 bases from J, the junction contained 8 bases not matched to a gene. The CDR3 coding sequence is TGTGCCAGCAGCCTCGGGACAGTGAGCTCCTACAATGAGCAGTTCTTC. Protein sequence: CASSLGTVSSYNEQFF.

V is TRBV4-3 and J is TRBJ2-7, with 8 positions matching TRBD1. There are 14 residues in the CDR3. V shed 4 bases, J shed 3 bases, and the junction held 5 bases outside the gene matches. Per germline, CDR1 LGHNA and CDR2 YSLEER. In DNA form, the CDR3 reads TGCGCCAGCAGCCCACGGACAGGGCGCTACGAGCAGTACTTC. Translated: CASSPRTGRYEQYF.

This chain connects TRBV29-1 to TRBJ2-1; 9 bases line up with TRBD2. CDR1 and CDR2 (germline): SQVTM, ANQGSEA. V lost 4 bases, J lost 4 bases, and 17 bases stayed unmatched. The CDR3 extends over 18 amino acids. CDR3 sequence: CSVGGAKLAGTPYNEQFF. The DNA of the CDR3 is TGCAGCGTTGGTGGAGCGAAACTAGCGGGTACCCCTTACAATGAGCAGTTCTTC.

The V gene is TRBV6-5, the J gene TRBJ2-3; the D gene is possibly TRBD1 (5 bases). CDR1 and CDR2 from the germline V gene are MNHEY and SVGAGI. V was cut by 3 bases and J by 1 base, with 11 bases left in between. The CDR3 has 15 residues. The CDR3 sequence is CASSYGQGGTDTQYF. The CDR3 region has the DNA TGTGCCAGCAGTTATGGCCAGGGCGGCACAGATACGCAGTATTTT.

The rearrangement links TRBV7-6 to TRBJ2-1; 16 positions agree with TRBD2. The CDR3 loop spans 19 amino acids. Trimming at V came to 5 bases and at J to 4 bases, leaving 11 bases not matched to a gene. Germline CDR1 is SGHVS and CDR2 is FNYEAQ. The CDR3, as DNA: TGTGCCAGCAGCCACGGGACTAGCGGGAGGGGGGCCTCTTACAATGAGCAGTTCTTC. Protein product: CASSHGTSGRGASYNEQFF.

The chain combines TRBV9 with TRBJ2-7, with D possibly being TRBD2 (5 bases). CDR1 SGDLS and CDR2 YYNGEE come from the germline V gene. This CDR3 has 16 residues. Deletions cut 4 bases from V and 5 bases from J, with 22 bases between. The CDR3 region has the DNA TGTGCCAGCAGCTTGCGAGACTACTACCCCGGCCACGAGCAGTACTTC. Translated, it gives CASSLRDYYPGHEQYF.

The chain is built from TRBV27 and TRBJ2-5, with D tentatively TRBD1 or TRBD2 (6 bases each). V lost 7 bases and J lost 2, with 14 bases in between. The germline gives CDR1 MNHEY, CDR2 SMNVEV (reference sequence). The CDR3 extends over 14 amino acids. The CDR3 bases are TGTGCCAGCAAGCTGGGGGGCTTACAAGAGACCCAGTACTTC. Protein sequence: CASKLGGLQETQYF.

V is TRBV25-1 and J is TRBJ2-7; 7 bases are a match to TRBD1. Germline CDR1 reads MGHDK; CDR2 reads SYGVNS. V shed 4 bases, J shed 1 base, and the junction held 4 bases outside the gene matches. The CDR3 runs to 14 residues. Written as DNA, the CDR3 is TGTGCCAGCAGTGGAGACAGGGAGTCCTACGAGCAGTACTTC. It encodes CASSGDRESYEQYF.

A remark on this clone: This likely stems from a read error, as it lies one base from a far larger clone. Other DNA sequences within the sample encode an identical CDR3. CDR3 protein: CASSYGDGGTNEKLFF. The DNA for the CDR3 is TGTGCCAGCTCATACGGGGATGGGGGAACTAATGAAAAACTGTTTTTT. The chain is built from TRBV27 and TRBJ1-4; tentative D call: TRBD1 (5 bases). The V end lost 8 bases, the J end lost 1 base, and 17 bases lay between the germline ends. This CDR3 is 16 amino acids long. Germline V gene data show CDR1 as MNHEY and CDR2 as SMNVEV (reference sequence).

This clone was seen more than once but under ten times. J is TRBJ2-7 and V is TRBV5-6; no clear D gene. There are 12 residues in the CDR3. Trimming shortened V by 2 bases and J by 2 bases, and 5 bases separated the two germline ends. Germline V lookup: CDR1 SGHDT, CDR2 YYEEEE. The CDR3 bases are TGTGCCAGCAGCTTTTATACCTACGAGCAGTACTTC. Translation: CASSFYTYEQYF.

Comments on this clone: In the same sample, other DNA sequences code for this CDR3. This rearrangement joins TRBV29-1 to TRBJ2-7; D might be TRBD1 (6 bases). The CDR3 is 12 amino acids. Germline CDR1 is SQVTM and CDR2 is ANQGSEA. V lost 6 bases and J lost 1, with 10 bases in between. The CDR3 nucleotides read TGCAGCGTGGGAACAGGGTCCTACGAGCAGTACTTC. It is translated as CSVGTGSYEQYF.

J is TRBJ2-3 and V is TRBV25-1; D not certain. The CDR3 consists of 10 residues. Germline V gene lookup returns CDR1 MGHDK and CDR2 SYGVNS. V was pared by 9 bases and J by 0 bases, with 1 base between. The CDR3 DNA sequence: TGTGCCAGTAGCACAGATACGCAGTATTTT. The encoded protein is CASSTDTQYF.

This clone was detected only a few times. This CDR3 is CASSSPSTTEAFF. Here the CDR3 DNA reads TGTGCCAGCAGCTCCCCATCTACTACTGAAGCTTTCTTT. The chain is built from TRBV7-9 and TRBJ1-1; D uncertain. CDR1 is SEHNR, CDR2 FQNEAQ, per germline (reference sequence). V was pared by 4 bases and J by 5 bases, with 11 bases between. The CDR3 sequence is 13 residues long.

The gene calls are TRBV2 and TRBJ2-7; TRBD1 is a possible D gene (5 bases). Germline CDR1 and CDR2: SNHLY and FYNNEI. V was cut by 4 bases and J by 12 bases, with 10 bases left in between. CDR3 size: 10 residues. The CDR3 loop reads CASSAPGLYF. The CDR3 coding sequence is TGTGCCAGCAGTGCGCCAGGGTTGTACTTC. Based on the CDR3 plus reference TRBV2 and TRBJ2-7, the full variable domain is EPEVTQTPSHQVTQMGQEVILRCVPISNHLYFYWYRQILGQKVEFLVSFYNNEISEKSEIFDDQFSVERPDGSNFTLKIRSTKLEDSAMYFCASSAPGLYFGPGTRLTVT.